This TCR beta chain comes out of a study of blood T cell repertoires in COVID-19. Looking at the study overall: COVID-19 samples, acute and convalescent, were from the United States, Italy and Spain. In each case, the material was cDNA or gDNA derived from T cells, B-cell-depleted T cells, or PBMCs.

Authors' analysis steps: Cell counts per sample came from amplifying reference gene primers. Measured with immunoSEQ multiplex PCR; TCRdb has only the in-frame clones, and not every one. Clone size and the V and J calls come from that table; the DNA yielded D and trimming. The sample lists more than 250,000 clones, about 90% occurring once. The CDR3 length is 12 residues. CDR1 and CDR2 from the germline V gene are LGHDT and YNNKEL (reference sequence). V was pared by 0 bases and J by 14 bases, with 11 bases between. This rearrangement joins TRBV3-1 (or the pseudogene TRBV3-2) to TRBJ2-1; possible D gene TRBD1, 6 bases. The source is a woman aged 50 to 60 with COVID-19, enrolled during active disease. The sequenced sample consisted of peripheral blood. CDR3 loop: CASSQENRAKFF. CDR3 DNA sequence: TGTGCCAGCAGCCAAGAGAACAGGGCGAAGTTCTTC.